This T cell receptor beta chain was obtained from a study of early T cells in non-severe SARS-CoV-2 infection. The germline V gene has CDR1 SGDLS and CDR2 YYNGEE. The trim removed 0 bases at V and 9 bases at J, leaving 5 bases unmatched. The CDR3 runs to 13 residues. Attachment of unique molecular identifiers to individual cDNA molecules was performed. TCRdb redid the calling of the 5' RACE reads with MiXCR, one entry per CDR3 protein. Here the sample spans approximately 83,000 distinct CDR3 sequences, 11% to 15% being singletons. This clonotype came up many times. The sample was whole blood. The clonotype comes from an adult who was a healthcare worker with PCR-confirmed SARS-CoV-2 infection or an uninfected control (not recorded which). This chain links TRBV9 with TRBJ1-1; 7 bases agree with TRBD1. CDR3 in DNA: TGTGCCAGCAGCGTAGCCCTGACAGGGAAAGCTTTCTTT. This gives the protein CASSVALTGKAFF.